Presented here are 11 T cell receptor beta chains from one specimen sequenced in a study of T cells expressing NK-cell markers. Using the 5' RACE reads, TCRdb records one entry per CDR3 protein without DNA. The record lists fewer than 400,000 distinct CDR3 sequences, of which the ten most abundant hold around 5%. The source material was blood T cells: a sorted CD56 or NKG2C T cell subset, CD4+ or CD8+ T cells, or bulk PBMC T cells (not recorded which). These TCRs come from a man aged 18-70 years in good health.

V usage is TRBV18 and J usage is TRBJ2-1; TCRdb's D call, TRBD2, is unchecked because there is no DNA. The germline gives CDR1 KGHSH, CDR2 LQKENI. CDR3 length: 15 residues. CDR3 protein: CASSPTSGPYNEQFF.

This chain joins TRBV20-1 and TRBJ1-1; TCRdb's D call of TRBD1 is untestable without DNA. This CDR3 has 13 amino acids. The germline V gene encodes CDR1 DFQATT and CDR2 SNEGSKA (reference sequence). The CDR3 reads CSAAGVVNTEAFF.

The chain combines TRBV25-1 with TRBJ2-1; with no DNA, the TCRdb D assignment of TRBD1 cannot be verified. The germline gives CDR1 MGHDK, CDR2 SYGVNS. The CDR3 length is 13 residues. The CDR3 spells CASSEAGAGEQFF.

This chain uses TRBV11-2 with TRBJ2-7; checking the TCRdb D call of TRBD1 is not possible without DNA. The CDR3 loop spans 18 amino acids. Germline CDR1 SGHAT, CDR2 FQNNGV. CDR3 protein: CASSLDRIGGPRSYEQYF.

The chain joins TRBV12-3 or TRBV12-4 to TRBJ2-7; TCRdb gives TRBD1 as the D gene, but with no DNA this cannot be confirmed. The CDR3 contains 15 residues. This CDR3 reads CASSPHGTGTYEQYF.

V usage is TRBV5-6 and J usage is TRBJ2-3; TCRdb reports TRBD2, a call that lacks DNA to check it against. The CDR3 totals 16 residues. CDR1 is SGHDT, CDR2 YYEEEE, per germline. The CDR3 region is CASNRLAGIVADTQYF.

The V call is TRBV18, the J call TRBJ2-7; TCRdb returns TRBD1, unconfirmable since there is no DNA. The CDR3 covers 14 residues. Germline V gene data show CDR1 as KGHSH and CDR2 as LQKENI. CDR3: CASVVQGPPYEQYF.

The chain couples TRBV6-1 to TRBJ2-5; the D call of TRBD1 rests on TCRdb alone, since no DNA is present to check it. Looked up from germline, CDR1 is MNHNS and CDR2 is SASEGT. The CDR3 is 15 residues long. CDR3 sequence reads: CASSTLGHRAETQYF.

V usage is TRBV5-1 and J usage is TRBJ1-6; the TCRdb call, TRBD1, lacks DNA for checking. Germline V gene sequence: CDR1 SGHRS, CDR2 YFSETQ. CDR3 size: 15 residues. CDR3 sequence reads: CASSYRDRANSPLHF. Full variable domain (remainder filled in from reference TRBV5-1 and TRBJ1-6): KAGVTQTPRYLIKTRGQQVTLSCSPISGHRSVSWYQQTPGQGLQFLFEYFSETQRNKGNFPGRFSGRQFSNSRSEMNVSTLELGDSALYLCASSYRDRANSPLHFGNGTRLTVT.

V is TRBV20-1 and J is TRBJ2-5. The CDR3 is 15 amino acids. Germline V gives CDR1 DFQATT, CDR2 SNEGSKA (reference sequence). The CDR3 sequence is CSASVWKGDQETQYF.

The chain carries TRBV2 and TRBJ2-7; the D call of TRBD2 rests on TCRdb alone, since no DNA is present to check it. In germline, CDR1 is SNHLY, CDR2 FYNNEI. This CDR3 region has 18 residues. CDR3 sequence reads: CASNSGTSGGKSSYEQYF.